This is a list of T cell receptor beta chains from one sample in a study of T cell repertoires in cytomegalovirus infection. Their antigen targets remain unknown. One entry per CDR3 protein results from TCRdb running MiXCR on the reads. The table lists roughly 170,000 distinct CDR3 sequences, about 20% of them singletons. Source: CD8+ T cells from cultured PBMCs, taken from culture after CMV antigen stimulation. These receptor sequences come from a human donor in good health (CMV status not recorded). Some clones in this sample may be carry-over from other donors' samples. CDR3s include the opening cysteine and the closing phenylalanine or tryptophan. D genes are given only for firm matches. Clone size, where shown, is once, few, many, or a class for clones that have expanded.

d_call j_call clone_size v_call cdr3_nt cdr3_aa
NA TRBJ2-1 NA TRBV11-2 TGTGCCAGCAGCTTAGTGGGGGGAAACGCCAAGTTCTTC CASSLVGGNAKFF
NA TRBJ1-1 NA TRBV6-5 TGTGCCAGCAGTCCTCTCAGGGACTTGAACACTGAAGCTTTCTTT CASSPLRDLNTEAFF
NA TRBJ1-1 many TRBV7-6 TGTGCCAGCAGCTTAGAGGTGGGGGACCAAGCTTTCTTT CASSLEVGDQAFF
TRBD1 TRBJ1-2 NA TRBV28 TGTGCCAGCAGTTCCCCGGGACAGGGGCTTGGCTACACCTTC CASSSPGQGLGYTF
TRBD1 TRBJ1-1 NA TRBV12-3/TRBV12-4 TGTGCCAGCAACCAGGGACAGATGAACACTGAAGCTTTCTTT CASNQGQMNTEAFF
NA TRBJ1-1 many TRBV5-1 TGCGCCAGCAGCTTGGCCGAAAGGCCGTATAACACTGAAGCTTTCTTT CASSLAERPYNTEAFF
NA TRBJ1-1 NA TRBV29-1 TGCAGCGTTGAAGAACTGGCCGGCATGAACACTGAAGCTTTCTTT CSVEELAGMNTEAFF
TRBD1 TRBJ1-1 NA TRBV4-1 TGCGCCAGCAGCCACCGGACAGGGGATATGGAAGCTTTCTTT CASSHRTGDMEAFF
NA TRBJ2-1 NA TRBV6-6 TGTGCCAGCAAAAGGGCCTGGAGGGGACACAATGAGCAGTTCTTC CASKRAWRGHNEQFF
TRBD1 TRBJ1-1 few TRBV14 TGTGCCAGCGGGGTGACAGGGGCCCCTATGAACACTGAAGCTTTCTTT CASGVTGAPMNTEAFF
NA TRBJ2-1 few TRBV5-6 TGTGCCAGCAGCCAACCCGTAGACAGGAGATCCTACAATGAGCAGTTCTTC CASSQPVDRRSYNEQFF
NA TRBJ1-1 NA TRBV12-5 TGTGCTAGTGGCTCGGGGAAGGACACTGAAGCTTTCTTT CASGSGKDTEAFF
TRBD1 TRBJ2-1 NA TRBV5-1 TGCGCCAGCAGTTTTGACAGGGCGGATGAGCAGTTCTTC CASSFDRADEQFF
NA TRBJ1-1 few TRBV6-2/TRBV6-3 TGTGCCAGCAGTTACCTCGATGTTGAAGCTTTCTTT CASSYLDVEAFF
NA TRBJ2-3 NA TRBV6-8 TGTGCCAGCAGGGACGCAGGGGCCGACACAGATACGCAGTATTTT CASRDAGADTDTQYF
NA TRBJ1-1 few TRBV7-6 TGTGCCAGCAGCGCGACGGGACGAGAAGCTTTCTTT CASSATGREAFF
NA TRBJ1-1 NA TRBV7-9 TGTGCCAGCAGCATAGTGGGGAGGGAAGCTTTCTTT CASSIVGREAFF
TRBD1 TRBJ2-5 few TRBV7-2 TGTGCCAGCAGGTTACAGGGGGGTCCTTACTCCCGACGGGAGACCCAGTACTTC CASRLQGGPYSRRETQYF
NA TRBJ2-3 NA TRBV4-1 TGCGCCAGCAGCCAAGAAGGCAGGGTTAGCACAGATACGCAGTATTTT CASSQEGRVSTDTQYF
NA TRBJ1-5 NA TRBV6-1 TGTGCCAGCAGTGTTCCCAGGGCTCAGCCCCAGCATTTT CASSVPRAQPQHF
TRBD1 TRBJ1-5 NA TRBV7-6 TGTGCCAGCAGCCCCGGGGAGGGGGCCAATCAGCCCCAGCATTTT CASSPGEGANQPQHF
NA TRBJ1-1 NA TRBV7-3 TGTGCCAGCAGCTGGGGTGGGGAGTGGAACACTGAAGCTTTCTTT CASSWGGEWNTEAFF
NA TRBJ2-1 NA TRBV6-5 TGTGCCAGCAGCCCCAGGGGGGACTACAATGAGCAGTTCTTC CASSPRGDYNEQFF
TRBD1 TRBJ1-1 NA TRBV7-2 TGTGCCAGCAGCTTGACAGGGGGCGCGGCAATTGAAGCTTTCTTT CASSLTGGAAIEAFF
NA TRBJ1-4 few TRBV4-2 TGTGCCAGCAGCCAAGAGTGGATGGGTGGTAATGAAAAACTGTTTTTT CASSQEWMGGNEKLFF
NA TRBJ1-1 NA TRBV4-1 TGCGCCAGCAGCCAACAGGACCTCATGAACACTGAAGCTTTCTTT CASSQQDLMNTEAFF
NA TRBJ2-7 few TRBV7-2 TGTGCCAGCAGCCCTAATGGATTCGAGCAGTACTTC CASSPNGFEQYF
NA TRBJ1-1 few TRBV5-1 TGCGCCAGCAGCTCGGGCCTCAACACTGAAGCTTTCTTT CASSSGLNTEAFF
NA TRBJ2-5 NA TRBV7-6 TGTGCCAGCAGCCCATTCCCGGGACAACCACCACCGGGGAACCAAGAGACCCAGTACTTC CASSPFPGQPPPGNQETQYF
NA TRBJ2-7 NA TRBV12-3/TRBV12-4 TGTGCCAGCAGTTCTCGGGCGTTCTACGAGCAGTACTTC CASSSRAFYEQYF
TRBD1 TRBJ2-1 NA TRBV7-9 TGTGCCAGCAGCTTCGTAACAGGGGGTTCCTACAATGAGCAGTTCTTC CASSFVTGGSYNEQFF
NA TRBJ1-5 few TRBV4-1 TGCGCCAGCAGCCAAGAGTCGGGGGTCGAGCCCCAGCATTTT CASSQESGVEPQHF
TRBD1 TRBJ2-1 few TRBV7-9 TGTGCCAGCAGCTCCCTATTGGACAGGACTGAATCCTACAATGAGCAGTTCTTC CASSSLLDRTESYNEQFF
NA TRBJ1-3 once TRBV27 TGTGCCAGCACGGAAACAGCCAGCTCTGGAAACACCATATATTTT CASTETASSGNTIYF
TRBD1 TRBJ2-2 NA TRBV6-5 TGTGCCAGCAGTACCCCCGACAGGGGATACACCGGGGAGCTGTTTTTT CASSTPDRGYTGELFF
NA TRBJ2-1 few TRBV6-5 TGTGCCAGCAGTTACTCGGCCGGGCCCCTGGGCGAGGATGAGCAGTTCTTC CASSYSAGPLGEDEQFF
TRBD1 TRBJ2-7 few TRBV28 TGTGCCAGCAGTTTCTTAGGGACAGGGACCTACGAGCAGTACTTC CASSFLGTGTYEQYF
NA TRBJ1-1 many TRBV7-8 TGTGCCAGCAGCCAACCGGGGGGGAACACTGAAGCTTTCTTT CASSQPGGNTEAFF
NA TRBJ2-7 NA TRBV7-8 TGTACCAGCAGCACGACTGAGCCCGAGCAGTACTTC CTSSTTEPEQYF
NA TRBJ2-3 NA TRBV7-2 TGTGCCAGCAGCTTAAACCCGGCTTTCACAGATACGCAGTATTTT CASSLNPAFTDTQYF
NA TRBJ1-4 few TRBV30 TGTGCCTGGAGCCTTGACTCTTCAAGGGATGAAAAACTGTTTTTT CAWSLDSSRDEKLFF
NA TRBJ1-2 NA TRBV12-3/TRBV12-4 TGTGCCAGCAGCTATGGGGAAGACGCAGGTTTATATGGCTACACCTTC CASSYGEDAGLYGYTF
NA TRBJ2-2 NA TRBV12-3/TRBV12-4 TGTGCCAGCAGCCGCTACACCGGGGAGCTGTTTTTT CASSRYTGELFF
NA TRBJ1-1 NA TRBV7-2 TGTGCCGGACGGGGGGCCGGGGGGAACACTGAAGCTTTCTTT CAGRGAGGNTEAFF
TRBD2 TRBJ2-1 few TRBV12-3/TRBV12-4 TGTGCCAGCAGTTTCCCGGGGCTCGGGGGGAATGAGCAGTTCTTC CASSFPGLGGNEQFF
NA TRBJ2-1 few TRBV7-2 TGTGCCAGCAGCTTTCATACTAGATTTGGGAATGAGCAGTTCTTC CASSFHTRFGNEQFF
NA TRBJ2-5 many TRBV7-2 TGTGCCAGCAGCTTATCGTTGGGAGAGACCCAGTACTTC CASSLSLGETQYF
NA TRBJ1-1 NA TRBV19 TGTGCCAGTAGTACCCGACAGGCGAGGACTGAAGCTTTCTTT CASSTRQARTEAFF
NA TRBJ1-2 few TRBV7-8 TGTGCCAGCAGCTTAGCGAGTTGGGATGTCTACACCTTC CASSLASWDVYTF
TRBD2 TRBJ2-1 NA TRBV7-4 TGTGCCAGCAGGCCGCGCGGGGGGCCGAACAATGAGCAGTTCTTC CASRPRGGPNNEQFF
NA TRBJ2-3 few TRBV2 TGTGCCAGCACAGATACGCAGTATTTT CASTDTQYF
NA TRBJ1-5 few TRBV12-3/TRBV12-4 TGTGCCAGCAGCCCCGAGGTGCGGGAGCCCCAGCATTTT CASSPEVREPQHF
NA TRBJ1-1 few TRBV6-5 TGTGCCAGCAGTTACTCGAGACCTGGAGATCTGAACACTGAAGCTTTCTTT CASSYSRPGDLNTEAFF
NA TRBJ1-2 few TRBV10-3 TGTGCCATCAGTGAGTCGATCGGAAACTATGGCTACACCTTC CAISESIGNYGYTF
NA TRBJ2-2 few TRBV7-2 TGTGCCAGCAGCTTATGGGACTGGAACGCCGGGGAGCTGTTTTTT CASSLWDWNAGELFF
NA TRBJ2-1 NA TRBV11-2 TGTGCCAGCAGCAAACAAATTAATGAGCAGTTCTTC CASSKQINEQFF
NA TRBJ2-7 NA TRBV4-1 TGCGCCAGCAGCCCGAGCCGGGACACCGAGCGAAACGAGCAGTACTTC CASSPSRDTERNEQYF
NA TRBJ2-7 few TRBV7-6 TGTGCCAGCAGCTTTAGACTGGGGATGAGTTCCTACGAGCAGTACTTC CASSFRLGMSSYEQYF